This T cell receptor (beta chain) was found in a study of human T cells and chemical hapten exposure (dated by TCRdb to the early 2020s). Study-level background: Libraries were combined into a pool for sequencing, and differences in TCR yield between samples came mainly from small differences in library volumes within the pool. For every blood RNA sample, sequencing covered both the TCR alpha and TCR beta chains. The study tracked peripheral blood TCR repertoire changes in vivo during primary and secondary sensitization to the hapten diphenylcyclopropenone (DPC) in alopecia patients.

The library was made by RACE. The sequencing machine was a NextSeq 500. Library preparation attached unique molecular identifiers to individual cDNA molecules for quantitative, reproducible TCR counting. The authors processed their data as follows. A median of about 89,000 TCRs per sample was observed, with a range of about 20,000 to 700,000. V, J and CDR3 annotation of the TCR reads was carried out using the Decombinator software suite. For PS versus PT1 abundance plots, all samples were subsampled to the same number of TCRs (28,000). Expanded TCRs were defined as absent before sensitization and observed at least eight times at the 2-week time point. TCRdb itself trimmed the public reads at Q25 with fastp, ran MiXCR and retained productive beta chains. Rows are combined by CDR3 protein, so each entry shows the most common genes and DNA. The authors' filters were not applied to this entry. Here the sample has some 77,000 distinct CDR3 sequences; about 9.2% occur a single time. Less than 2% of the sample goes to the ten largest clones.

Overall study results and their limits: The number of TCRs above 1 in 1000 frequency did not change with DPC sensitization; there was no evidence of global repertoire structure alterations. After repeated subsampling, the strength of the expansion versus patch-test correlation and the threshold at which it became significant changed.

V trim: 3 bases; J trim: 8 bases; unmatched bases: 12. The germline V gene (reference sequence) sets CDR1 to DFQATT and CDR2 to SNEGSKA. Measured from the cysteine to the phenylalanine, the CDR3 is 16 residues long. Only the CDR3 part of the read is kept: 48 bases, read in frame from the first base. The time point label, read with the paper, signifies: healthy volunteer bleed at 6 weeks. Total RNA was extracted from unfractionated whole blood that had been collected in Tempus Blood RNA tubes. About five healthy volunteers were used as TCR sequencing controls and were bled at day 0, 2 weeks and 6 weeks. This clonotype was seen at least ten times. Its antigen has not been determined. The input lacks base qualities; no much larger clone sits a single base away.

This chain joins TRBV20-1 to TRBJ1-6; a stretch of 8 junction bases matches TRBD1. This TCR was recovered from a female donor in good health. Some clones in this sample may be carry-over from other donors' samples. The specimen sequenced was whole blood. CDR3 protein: CSARDRAQMGYSPLHF. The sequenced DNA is TGCAGTGCTAGGGACAGGGCGCAAATGGGATATTCACCCCTCCACTTT.